There are many counts of the clone carrying this T cell receptor beta chain. Antigen specificity is unknown. The data were obtained in a study of identical twins. The study's findings and limits: Invariant MAIT and iNKT cells are populations that could partly confound zero-insertion analyses.

cDNA molecules carried unique molecular identifiers, and template switching added a universal primer site. TCRdb analysed the 5' RACE reads with MiXCR anew, one entry per CDR3 protein. The table shows 250,000 or so distinct CDR3 sequences, with roughly 8.7% occurring only once. The CDR3 is 13 residues long. With 1 base removed from V and 5 bases from J, the gap between germline ends came to 8 bases. The germline V gene encodes CDR1 SGHDT and CDR2 YYEEEE. This same sample was also taken into another study, of yellow fever vaccine responses in identical twins.

Sequencing was carried out using CD8+ T cells sorted from blood. This chain links TRBV5-6 with TRBJ2-3; D tentatively fits TRBD1 or TRBD2 (6 bases each). This sequence was found in a woman between 18 and 29 years old in good health. The CDR3 region is CASSLRGLDTQYF. The CDR3 DNA follows: TGTGCCAGCAGCTTGCGGGGGCTAGATACGCAGTATTTT.